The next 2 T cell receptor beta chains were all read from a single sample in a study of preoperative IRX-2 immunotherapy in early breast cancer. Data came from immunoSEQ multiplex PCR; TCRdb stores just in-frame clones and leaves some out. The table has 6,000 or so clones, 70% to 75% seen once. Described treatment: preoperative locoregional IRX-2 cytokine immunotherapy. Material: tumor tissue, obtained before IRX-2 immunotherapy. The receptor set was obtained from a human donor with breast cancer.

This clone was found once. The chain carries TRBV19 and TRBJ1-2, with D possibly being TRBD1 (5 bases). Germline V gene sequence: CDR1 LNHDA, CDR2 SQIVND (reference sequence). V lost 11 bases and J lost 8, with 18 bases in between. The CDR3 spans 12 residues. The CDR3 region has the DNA TGTGCCTGCGGCAGGGCGGGATGGGGCTACACCTTC. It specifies CACGRAGWGYTF.

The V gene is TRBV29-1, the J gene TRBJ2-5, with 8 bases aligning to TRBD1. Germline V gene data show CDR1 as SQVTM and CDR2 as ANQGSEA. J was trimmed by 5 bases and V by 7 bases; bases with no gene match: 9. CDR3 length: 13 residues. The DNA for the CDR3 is TGCAGCGCTTTCGCAGGGGGCTGGGAGACCCAGTACTTC. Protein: CSAFAGGWETQYF.